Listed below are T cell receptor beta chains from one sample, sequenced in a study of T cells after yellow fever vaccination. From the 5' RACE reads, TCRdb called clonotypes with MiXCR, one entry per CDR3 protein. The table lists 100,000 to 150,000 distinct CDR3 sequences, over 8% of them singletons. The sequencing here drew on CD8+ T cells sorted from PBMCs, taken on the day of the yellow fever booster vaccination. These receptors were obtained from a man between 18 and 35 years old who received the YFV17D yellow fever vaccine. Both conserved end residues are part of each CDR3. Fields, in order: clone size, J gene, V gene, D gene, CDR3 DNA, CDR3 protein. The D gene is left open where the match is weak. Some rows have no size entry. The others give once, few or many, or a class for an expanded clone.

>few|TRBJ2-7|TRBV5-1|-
TGCGCCAGCAGCTGGGATTCAGGGGCGATTCGGGAGCAGTACTTC
CASSWDSGAIREQYF
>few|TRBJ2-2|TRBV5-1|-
-
CASSPPGPGSCFF
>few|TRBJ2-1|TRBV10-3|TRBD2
TGTGCCATCAGTGAGTCGAAGGTCGCTAGCGGGGGGACAGGGCAGTTCTTC
CAISESKVASGGTGQFF
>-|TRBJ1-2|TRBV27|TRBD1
TGTGCCAGCAGTTTATTCCAGGGGGGCCCCTTTGGCTACACCTTC
CASSLFQGGPFGYTF
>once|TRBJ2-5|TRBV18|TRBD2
TGTGCCAGCTCACCACGGACTAGCGGGGGGCCCTACCAAGAGACCCAGTACTTC
CASSPRTSGGPYQETQYF
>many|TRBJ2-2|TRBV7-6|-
TGTGCCAGCAGCTTCGGCAGGCGTACCGGGGAGCTGTTTTTT
CASSFGRRTGELFF
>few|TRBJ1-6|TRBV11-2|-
TGTGCCAGCAGCTTATGGGGCGGACCAAATTTGAGGCCCCTCCACTTT
CASSLWGGPNLRPLHF
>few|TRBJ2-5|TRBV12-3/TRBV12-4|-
TGTGCCAGCAGTTTTTCGGGAGAGACCCAGTACTTC
CASSFSGETQYF
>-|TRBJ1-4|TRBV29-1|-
TGCAGCACCCGGACAGTCCGGAATGAAAAACTGTTTTTT
CSTRTVRNEKLFF
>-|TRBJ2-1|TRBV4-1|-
TGCGCCAGCAGCCAAGATAAGAGGGGGGGCCGGGTTGAGCAGTTCTTC
CASSQDKRGGRVEQFF
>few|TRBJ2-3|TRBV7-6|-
TGTGCCAGCAGCTCGGAAGCGGCCGTCACAGATACGCAGTATTTT
CASSSEAAVTDTQYF
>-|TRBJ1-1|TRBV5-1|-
TGCGCCAGCTTTAACACTGAAGCTTTCTTT
CASFNTEAFF
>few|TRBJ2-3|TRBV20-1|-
TGCAGTGCTAGGAACTCCGGGACCGCAGATACGCAGTATTTT
CSARNSGTADTQYF
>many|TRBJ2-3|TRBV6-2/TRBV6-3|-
TGTGCCAGCAAACAGGACACGCAGTATTTT
CASKQDTQYF
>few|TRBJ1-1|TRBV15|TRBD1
TGTGCCACCAGCAGAGATGACAGGGGGCCGGACGCTTTCTTT
CATSRDDRGPDAFF
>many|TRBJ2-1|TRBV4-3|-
TGCGCCAGCAGCCAAGATGAAGGGACGGCATACAATGAGCAGTTCTTC
CASSQDEGTAYNEQFF
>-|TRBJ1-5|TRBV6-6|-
TGTGCCAGCTGGGGACCTGGCAATCAGCCCCAGCATTTT
CASWGPGNQPQHF
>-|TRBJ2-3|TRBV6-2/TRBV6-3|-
TGTGCCAGCAATACTCTGCGTACGCAGTATTTT
CASNTLRTQYF
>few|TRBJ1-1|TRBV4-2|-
TGTGCCAGCAGCCAAGGGGATTCGGGCACTGAAGCTTTCTTT
CASSQGDSGTEAFF
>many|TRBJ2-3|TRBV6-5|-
TGTGCCAGCAGTTACGGGGGGTTAACAGATACGCAGTATTTT
CASSYGGLTDTQYF
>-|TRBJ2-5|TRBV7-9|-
TGTGCCGTTAGTTGGGGAGAGACCCAGTACTTC
CAVSWGETQYF
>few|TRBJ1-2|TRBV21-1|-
TGTGCCAGCAGCAACCCTCGCGGTCGGACAGGGAGAGTACATGGCTACACCTTC
CASSNPRGRTGRVHGYTF
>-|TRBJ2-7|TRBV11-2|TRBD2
TGTGCCAGCAGCTTCGGGAGCGGGGTCTACGAGCAGTACTTC
CASSFGSGVYEQYF
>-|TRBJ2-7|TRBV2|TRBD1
TGTGCCAGTGAGGGGACAGCCTCCTACGAGCAGTACTTC
CASEGTASYEQYF
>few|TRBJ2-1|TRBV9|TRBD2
TGTGCCAGCAGCGTAGATCTTAGCGGGGGGTCAAGGCAGTTCTTC
CASSVDLSGGSRQFF
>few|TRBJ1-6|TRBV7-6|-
TGTGCCAGCAGCTTAGGACCGCTAGACTATTCACCCCTCCACTTT
CASSLGPLDYSPLHF
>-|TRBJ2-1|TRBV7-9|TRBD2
TGTGCCAGCAGCCCGGCGGCGGGGGGGCCGAGGACTGAGCAGTTCTTC
CASSPAAGGPRTEQFF
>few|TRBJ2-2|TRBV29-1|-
TGCAGCACCATTTCCACCGGGGAGCTGTTTTTT
CSTISTGELFF
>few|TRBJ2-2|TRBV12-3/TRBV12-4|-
TGTGCCAGCACCCACGACTCGTACCTGAGCACCGGGGAGCTGTTTTTT
CASTHDSYLSTGELFF
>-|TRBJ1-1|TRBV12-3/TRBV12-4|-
TGTGCCAGCTGGGACCACTTGGGGGCTGAAGCTTTCTTT
CASWDHLGAEAFF
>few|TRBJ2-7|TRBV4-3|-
TGCGCCAGCAGCCAAGGCCCCAGGGGGGGCTACGAGCAGTACTTC
CASSQGPRGGYEQYF
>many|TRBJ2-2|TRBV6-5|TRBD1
TGTGCCAGCAGTTATCGGGACAGGGGTCGCGGGGAGCTGTTTTTT
CASSYRDRGRGELFF
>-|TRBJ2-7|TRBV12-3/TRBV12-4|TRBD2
TGTGCCAGCAGTCCAGCCGGGGGGGACGAGCAGTACTTC
CASSPAGGDEQYF
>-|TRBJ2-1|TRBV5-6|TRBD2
TGTGCCAGCAGCCGGACGGGACTAGCGGGGGGTAGCTCCTACAATGAGCAGTTCTTC
CASSRTGLAGGSSYNEQFF
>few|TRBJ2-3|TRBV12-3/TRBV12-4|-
TGTGCCAGCAGTTTAATTGGGGGCGGGGGCCACAGCACAGATACGCAGTATTTT
CASSLIGGGGHSTDTQYF
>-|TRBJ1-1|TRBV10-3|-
TGTGCCATCAGAACAGGGAAGGAAGCTTTCTTT
CAIRTGKEAFF
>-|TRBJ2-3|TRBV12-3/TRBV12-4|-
TGTGCCAGCAGTTTAGAAGGGCCCGCACGACGGCAGTATTTT
CASSLEGPARRQYF
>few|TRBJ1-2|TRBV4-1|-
TGCGCCAGCAGCCAAGCGGGGAGGAGGGCAGGCTACACCTTC
CASSQAGRRAGYTF
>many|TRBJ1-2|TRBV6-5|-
TGTGCCAGCAGTTACCATAAATTCACAGGGGGCTACACCTTC
CASSYHKFTGGYTF
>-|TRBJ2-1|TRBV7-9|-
TGTGCCAGCAGCTTGAGAAATTACAATGAGCAGTTCTTC
CASSLRNYNEQFF
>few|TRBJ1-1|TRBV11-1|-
TGTGCCAGCCTCGGGGGCAGGACAAACACTGAAGCTTTCTTT
CASLGGRTNTEAFF
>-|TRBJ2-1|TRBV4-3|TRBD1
TGCGCCAGCAGCCAGGGACAGGGGAGTTATGAGCAGTTCTTC
CASSQGQGSYEQFF
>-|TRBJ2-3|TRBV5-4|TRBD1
TGTGCCAGCAGCAACCGTCGGACAGGGGAGTGGGATACGCAGTATTTT
CASSNRRTGEWDTQYF
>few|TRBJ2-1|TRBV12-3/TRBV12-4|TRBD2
TGTGCCAGCAGTGGAGGAGGGACTAGCGGTTACAATGAGCAGTTCTTC
CASSGGGTSGYNEQFF
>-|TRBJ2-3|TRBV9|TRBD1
TGTGCCAGCAGCGTGGGACAGGCCTTGCTCACAGATACGCAGTATTTT
CASSVGQALLTDTQYF
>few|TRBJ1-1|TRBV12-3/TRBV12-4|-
TGTGCCAGCAGTTTAGGGCGGGCAGTTGAGGCTTTCTTT
CASSLGRAVEAFF
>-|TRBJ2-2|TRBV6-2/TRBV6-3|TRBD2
TGTGCCAGCTCGGGAATAGCGGGACATCGGGCCGGGGAGCTGTTTTTT
CASSGIAGHRAGELFF
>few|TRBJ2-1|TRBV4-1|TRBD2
TGCGCCAGCAGCCAAGAATCCCCACCCCACGGACTAGCGGCGGAAAATGAGCAGTTCTTC
CASSQESPPHGLAAENEQFF
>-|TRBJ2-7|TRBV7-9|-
TGTGCCAGCAGCTTAGGGGGTTCCCTGCCCGAGCAGTACTTC
CASSLGGSLPEQYF
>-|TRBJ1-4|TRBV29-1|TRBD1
TGCAGCGTCCGACAGGGCCTGGCAACTAATGAAAAACTGTTTTTT
CSVRQGLATNEKLFF
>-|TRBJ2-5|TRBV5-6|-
TGTGCCAGCGGAAGAACTTCGGGGACCCAGTACTTC
CASGRTSGTQYF
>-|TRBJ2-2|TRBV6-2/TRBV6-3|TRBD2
TGTGCCAGCAGTTACTCGAGAAGCGCGGGGGTTACCGGGGAGCTGTTTTTT
CASSYSRSAGVTGELFF
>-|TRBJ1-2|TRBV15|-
TGTGCCACCAGCAGAAGGGGCGCCGGAGGCTACACCTTC
CATSRRGAGGYTF
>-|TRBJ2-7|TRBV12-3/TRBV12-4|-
TGTGCCAGCAGTTTAACAGACAGATCCTACGAGCAGTACTTC
CASSLTDRSYEQYF
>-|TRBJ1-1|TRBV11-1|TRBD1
TGTGCCAGCAGCGCCCCGGTAAGACAGGGCATGAACACTGAAGCTTTCTTT
CASSAPVRQGMNTEAFF
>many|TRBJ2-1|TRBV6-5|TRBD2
TGTGCCAGCAGTTACGCCCACGGGGGGGTCGATGAGCAGTTCTTC
CASSYAHGGVDEQFF
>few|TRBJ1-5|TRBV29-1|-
TGCAGCCTCAGAGGGCGGCAGGCTGATTACAATCAGCCCCAGCATTTT
CSLRGRQADYNQPQHF
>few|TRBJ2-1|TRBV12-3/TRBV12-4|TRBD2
TGTGCCAGCAGTTTCGGGACTAGCGGGGGGATATCCTACAATGAGCAGTTCTTC
CASSFGTSGGISYNEQFF
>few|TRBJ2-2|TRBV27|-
TGTGCCAGCAGTTGGGGGGGAGGGGGGCCCACCGGGGAGCTGTTTTTT
CASSWGGGGPTGELFF